Below, 5 T cell receptor beta chains from the same sample are listed, as sequenced in a study of T cell changes during pregnancy in multiple sclerosis. The data were produced by immunoSEQ multiplex PCR, yet TCRdb's version contains in-frame clones alone and is incomplete. Here the sample spans tens of thousands of clones, about 91% being singletons. The specimen was CD4+ T cells from peripheral blood mononuclear cells, collected after pregnancy. These receptors came from a female donor in good health, enrolled as a control in a pregnancy study.

The chain links TRBV2 to TRBJ2-5, with 9 positions matching TRBD1. This CDR3 spans 13 amino acids. V shed 6 bases, J shed 5 bases, and the junction held 4 bases outside the gene matches. Germline values: CDR1 SNHLY, CDR2 FYNNEI. The CDR3 DNA reads as TGTGCCAGCAGCCAAGGACAGGGGGAGACCCAGTACTTC. Encoded protein: CASSQGQGETQYF.

The chain links TRBV19 to TRBJ1-5; 10 positions agree with TRBD1. This CDR3 has 14 residues. V lost 7 bases to trimming and J lost 2 bases; unmatched junction nucleotides: 2. Germline V CDR1 and CDR2: LNHDA, SQIVND (reference sequence). The CDR3 coding sequence is TGTGCCAGTACGGGGACAGGGGGCAATCAGCCCCAGCATTTT. Translating gives CASTGTGGNQPQHF.

The chain couples TRBV10-3 to TRBJ2-3, with 11 bases fitting TRBD2. V lost 3 bases to trimming and J lost 4 bases; unmatched junction nucleotides: 12. The CDR3 contains 18 residues. Germline loops: CDR1 ENHRY, CDR2 SYGVKD. CDR3 sequence (DNA): TGTGCCATCAGTGACAGGGTCGGTACTAGCGGGGGTGCAGATACGCAGTATTTT. The encoded protein is CAISDRVGTSGGADTQYF.

The rearrangement links TRBV10-2 to TRBJ2-3, with 10 bases fitting TRBD2. CDR1 WSHSY and CDR2 SAAADI come from the germline V gene. The CDR3 runs 16 residues. After removal of 6 bases from V and 3 bases from J, the junction contained 9 bases not matched to a gene. The CDR3 is CASRLTSGARTDTQYF. The CDR3 DNA reads as TGCGCCAGCAGACTAACTAGCGGGGCCCGGACAGATACGCAGTATTTT.

The V and J genes are TRBV4-1 and TRBJ1-5; D is unresolved. Looked up from germline, CDR1 is MGHRA and CDR2 is YSYEKL. The CDR3 length is 17 residues. Trimming left V 1 base short and J 0 bases short, with 13 bases between. The CDR3 loop reads CASSQGRGRDSNQPQHF. The CDR3 nucleotides are TGCGCCAGCAGCCAAGGTCGAGGTCGCGATAGCAATCAGCCCCAGCATTTT.